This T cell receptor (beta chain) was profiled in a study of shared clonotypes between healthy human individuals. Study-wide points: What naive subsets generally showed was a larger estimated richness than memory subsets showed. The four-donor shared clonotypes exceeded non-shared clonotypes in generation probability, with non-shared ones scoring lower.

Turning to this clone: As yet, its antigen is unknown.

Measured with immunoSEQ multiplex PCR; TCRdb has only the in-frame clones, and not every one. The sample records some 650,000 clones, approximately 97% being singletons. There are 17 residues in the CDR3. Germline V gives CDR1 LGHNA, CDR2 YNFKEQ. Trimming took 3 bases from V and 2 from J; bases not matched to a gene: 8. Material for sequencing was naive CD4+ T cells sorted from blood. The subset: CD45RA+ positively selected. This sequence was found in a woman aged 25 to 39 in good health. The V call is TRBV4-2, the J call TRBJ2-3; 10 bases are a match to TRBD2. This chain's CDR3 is CASSHSRTSGVTDTQYF. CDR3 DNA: TGTGCCAGCAGCCATTCCCGGACTAGCGGCGTCACAGATACGCAGTATTTT.